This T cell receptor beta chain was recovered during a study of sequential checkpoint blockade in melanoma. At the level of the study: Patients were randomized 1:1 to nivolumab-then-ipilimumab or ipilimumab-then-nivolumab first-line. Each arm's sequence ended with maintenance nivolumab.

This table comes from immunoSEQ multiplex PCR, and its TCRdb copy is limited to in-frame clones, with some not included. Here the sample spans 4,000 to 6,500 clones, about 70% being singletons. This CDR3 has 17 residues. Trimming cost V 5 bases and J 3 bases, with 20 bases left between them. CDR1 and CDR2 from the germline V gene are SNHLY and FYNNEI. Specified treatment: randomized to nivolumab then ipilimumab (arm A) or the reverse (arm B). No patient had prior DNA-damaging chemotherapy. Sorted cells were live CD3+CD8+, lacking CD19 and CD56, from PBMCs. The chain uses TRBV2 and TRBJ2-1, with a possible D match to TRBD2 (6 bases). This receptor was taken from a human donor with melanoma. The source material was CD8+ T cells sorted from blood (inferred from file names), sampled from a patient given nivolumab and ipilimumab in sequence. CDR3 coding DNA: TGTGCCAGCAGTTTGACCCGGGAGCCAAGCCTCTACAATGAGCAGTTCTTC. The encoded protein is CASSLTREPSLYNEQFF.